Below, one T cell receptor (beta chain) is given with its context. Its antigen is as yet unknown. CDR1 is MNHEY, CDR2 SMNVEV, per germline (reference sequence). This CDR3 spans 20 amino acids. V lost 5 bases to trimming and J lost 4 bases, with 32 bases between them. The data originate from a study of vaccination and CD4 T cells after COVID-19. The assay that was used to sequence DNA from cultured CD4+ T cells was the Oncomine TCR Beta short-read assay. TCRdb called the PCR reads again in MiXCR, with one record for every CDR3 protein. The table includes about 12,000 distinct CDR3 sequences, approximately 46% detected once. Treatment specified: 10-day PBMC culture with coronavirus spike peptide pools or control peptides (ViraFEST assay).

The receptor's source is a human donor who had recovered from COVID-19. Sequenced: CD4+ T cells from blood, cultured in vitro. This chain joins TRBV27 and TRBJ1-1; D gene unclear. The CDR3 region is CASSPRVSGLSIRIRTEAFF. DNA of the CDR3: TGTGCCAGCAGTCCCAGAGTCTCCGGGCTGAGTATCCGAATCCGCACTGAAGCTTTCTTT.